This TCR beta chain was sequenced in a study of PD-1 blockade in mismatch repair-deficient tumors. Study information: All were previously treated, progressing patients with about 12 mismatch repair-deficient cancer types. Overall study findings and caveats: Tumor-resident clones, often undetectable pretreatment in blood, expanded then contracted after pembrolizumab.

TCR sequencing covered a few patients who responded to pembrolizumab. The data were produced by immunoSEQ multiplex PCR, yet TCRdb's version contains in-frame clones alone and is incomplete. Of 56,000 or so clones in the sample, over 65% are singletons; the top ten hold over 3%. In germline, CDR1 is SGHRS, CDR2 YFSETQ. The CDR3 spans 14 residues. The J segment lost 8 bases and the V segment lost 0 bases, leaving 4 bases of the junction unmatched. Regarding this clone: The antigen is undetermined.

The source is an adult with mismatch repair-deficient cancer. The chain recombines TRBV5-1 with TRBJ1-2; 10 nucleotides line up with TRBD1. The source was peripheral blood, collected 4 weeks after starting pembrolizumab. CDR3 coding DNA: TGCGCCAGCAGCTTGGGACAGGGGGCTCAGGGCTACACCTTC. Amino acid sequence: CASSLGQGAQGYTF.